Described below is a single TCR beta chain sequence and its context. The target antigen is unknown. The record originates from a study of cytomegalovirus exposure and HLA in healthy donors. Findings of the study overall: Reportedly, TCR beta sequences accurately predicted HLA-A and HLA-B alleles in most subjects. Most TCR sequences proved rare, with some public TCRs found in many donors.

The primer mix had 60 Vbeta and 13 Jbeta primers. Produced via immunoSEQ multiplex PCR; TCRdb's table is partial and in-frame only. The sample includes tens of thousands of clones, approximately 76% of them seen just once. This clonotype was sampled from a woman aged 25 to 39 in good health and CMV-seropositive. Sequencing input: PBMCs.

DNA of the CDR3: TGCAGCGTTGAACAGTCGTGGGGCTACACCTTC. The encoded protein is CSVEQSWGYTF. This chain uses TRBV29-1 with TRBJ1-2, with D unclear. Deletions cut 2 bases from V and 8 bases from J, with 9 bases between. The germline V gene encodes CDR1 SQVTM and CDR2 ANQGSEA. This CDR3 is 11 amino acids long.